This TCR beta chain was captured by sequencing in a study of shared T cell receptors in the human thymus (TCRdb year 2021). For context, the study as a whole: The study examined how the human thymus generates shared, self-reactive T-cell receptor alpha chains.

The CDR3 spans 16 residues, from the cysteine through the phenylalanine. CDR3 DNA is the only sequence kept; it has 48 bases, read in frame from the first base. The CDR1 and CDR2 encoded by the germline V gene are MRHNA and SNTAGT. Here V drops 3 bases and J drops 6 bases, and the junction holds 8 bases not matched to any gene. Regarding this clone: Its antigen is not yet known. Qualities for individual bases were not recorded, and no much larger clone is one base off.

Libraries were built with the immunoSEQ multiplex PCR assay. TCRdb obtained this table from immuneACCESS and retained in-frame rearrangements with V and J assigned. These tables miss some clones; where compared with another copy, unresolved V genes account for less than half of the shortfall, and the remainder is unexplained. This sample holds under 700,000 clones; about four fifths were observed only once. Together, the top ten hold approximately 0.013% of the sample. The same data also went into a second study, on human thymus T cells. From that second study: In Finland, the donors were immunologically healthy infants who were having open corrective cardiac surgery for congenital heart defects. The thymus tissue came from surgical resects taken out during corrective cardiac surgery. Usage of V and J gene segments appeared to be biased in both the thymic and the peripheral blood repertoires. Highly overlapping thymic TCR repertoires among unrelated individuals were reported in the related research. TCR alpha and beta repertoires from roughly eight infant thymus samples and a few related peripheral blood samples were characterized in the study. The infant donors were about 6 to 244 days old, and the cohort included six or seven males and a couple of females. Thymocytes were freed from the tissue by mechanical means and kept at -70 degrees C as pellets of roughly 9.5-31 million cells. A QIAsymphony instrument was used to extract genomic DNA from frozen cell pellets. TCRB and TCRAD loci were amplified from a standardized quantity of quality-controlled genomic DNA using the immunoSEQ multiplex PCR assay. The amplicons covered the V(D)J region and were long enough to include the CDR3 and to identify the V and J genes. The amplicons were sequenced on an Illumina platform via the commercial immunoSEQ service. Corrections for primer bias and sequencing errors followed previously described methods, while TCRAD and TCRB definitions were based on the IMGT database. Repertoires were analysed with immunoSEQ Analyzer 3.0 and VDJTools, covering basic statistics, V/J segment usage, diversity estimates, rarefaction and pairwise overlap. To estimate diversity, the Chao1, ChaoE, Efron-Thisted, Shannon and inverse Simpson indices were applied, and diversity was also estimated on datasets down-sampled to the smallest sample. For repertoire overlap, CDR3 nucleotide sequence, V gene and J gene had to match strictly, and clustering was done by Jaccard-based multidimensional scaling. On average, roughly 800,000 unique TCRB clonotypes were obtained from thymus samples, compared with 70,000 to 100,000 from blood samples.

The TCR comes from a boy in the first two years of life with a congenital heart defect. Donor details come from another sample of the same person, matched by shared clones. The V and J segments used are TRBV6-4 and TRBJ1-2; a stretch of 12 junction bases matches TRBD1. Material for sequencing was thymocytes. In nucleotide form, the sequence is TGTGCCAGCAGTGAAATTCGGGACAGGGGGCTCGATGGCTACACCTTC. Its translation reads: CASSEIRDRGLDGYTF.